The entry below describes one T cell receptor (beta chain). Germline V gene sequence: CDR1 SNHLY, CDR2 FYNNEI. This CDR3 is 14 amino acids long. Trimming removed 1 base at V and 7 bases at J, with 10 bases between. The data originate from a study of blood T cell repertoires in COVID-19. Study in general: T cells, B-cell-depleted T cells, or PBMCs provided the cDNA or gDNA that served as material.

Profiled with immunoSEQ multiplex PCR; TCRdb holds only in-frame clones, not every one. The repertoire holds about 200,000 clones, with less than 85% as singletons. This sequence originates from a woman in her 70s with acute or convalescent COVID-19. The chain combines TRBV2 with TRBJ2-2; D may be TRBD2 (6 bases). The sample taken for sequencing was peripheral blood. The CDR3 loop is CASSEDLGGGELFF. CDR3 nucleotides: TGTGCCAGCAGTGAAGATCTGGGAGGCGGGGAGCTGTTTTTT. Complete variable domain (other parts from reference TRBV2 and TRBJ2-2): EPEVTQTPSHQVTQMGQEVILRCVPISNHLYFYWYRQILGQKVEFLVSFYNNEISEKSEIFDDQFSVERPDGSNFTLKIRSTKLEDSAMYFCASSEDLGGGELFFGEGSRLTVL.